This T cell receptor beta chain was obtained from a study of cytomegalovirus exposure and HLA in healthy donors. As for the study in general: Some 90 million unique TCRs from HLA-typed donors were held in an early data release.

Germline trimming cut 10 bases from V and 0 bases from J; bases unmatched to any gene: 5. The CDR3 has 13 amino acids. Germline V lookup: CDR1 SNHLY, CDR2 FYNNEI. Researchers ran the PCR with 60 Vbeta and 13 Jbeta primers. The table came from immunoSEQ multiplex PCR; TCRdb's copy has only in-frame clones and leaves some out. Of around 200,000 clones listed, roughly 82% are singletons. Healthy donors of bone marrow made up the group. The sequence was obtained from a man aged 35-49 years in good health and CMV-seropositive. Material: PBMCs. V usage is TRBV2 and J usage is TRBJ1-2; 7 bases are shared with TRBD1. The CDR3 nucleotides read TGTGCCACAAGGGACAGCTCTAACTATGGCTACACCTTC. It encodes CATRDSSNYGYTF.